This T cell receptor (beta chain) comes out of a study of regulatory T cells in long-lasting Graves disease. Study outcomes and limitations: New patients shared roughly 960 public clonotypes, and persistent patients shared more, with approximately 2,600. Examination was confined to peripheral blood, excluding thyroid tissue. Possibly, accuracy suffered from the small sample size.

As regards this clonotype: What it recognizes is unknown. The junction departs from the called germline gene at one end, perhaps through a read error.

In germline, CDR1 is MNHNS, CDR2 SASEGT. CDR3 length: 15 amino acids. Regarding time point: newly diagnosed GD, antithyroid drugs for less than 3 months. PBMC-extracted RNA yielded the TCR library. Building of the TCR beta libraries involved iRepertoire HTBI primers and Arm-PCR of CDR3 regions. MiXCR was run by TCRdb on the multiplex PCR reads, yielding one entry per CDR3 protein. This table has hundreds of thousands of distinct CDR3 sequences, approximately 16% appearing once. These data were also reused for a study on T cells in Graves' hyperthyroidism and ophthalmopathy. That work contributes: The HTBI primer set drove a first-round RT-PCR of the TCR CDR3.

The receptor was isolated from a woman aged 35-65 years with Graves disease. The chain carries TRBV6-1 and TRBJ1-5; TRBD1 is a possible D gene (5 bases). Source: peripheral blood mononuclear cells (PBMCs), taken at new diagnosis, from a patient treated with antithyroid drugs. The CDR3 protein is CASSEAGTSNQPRHF. In nucleotides, the CDR3 is TGTGCCAGCAGTGAGGCGGGGACTAGCAATCAGCCCCGGCATTTT.